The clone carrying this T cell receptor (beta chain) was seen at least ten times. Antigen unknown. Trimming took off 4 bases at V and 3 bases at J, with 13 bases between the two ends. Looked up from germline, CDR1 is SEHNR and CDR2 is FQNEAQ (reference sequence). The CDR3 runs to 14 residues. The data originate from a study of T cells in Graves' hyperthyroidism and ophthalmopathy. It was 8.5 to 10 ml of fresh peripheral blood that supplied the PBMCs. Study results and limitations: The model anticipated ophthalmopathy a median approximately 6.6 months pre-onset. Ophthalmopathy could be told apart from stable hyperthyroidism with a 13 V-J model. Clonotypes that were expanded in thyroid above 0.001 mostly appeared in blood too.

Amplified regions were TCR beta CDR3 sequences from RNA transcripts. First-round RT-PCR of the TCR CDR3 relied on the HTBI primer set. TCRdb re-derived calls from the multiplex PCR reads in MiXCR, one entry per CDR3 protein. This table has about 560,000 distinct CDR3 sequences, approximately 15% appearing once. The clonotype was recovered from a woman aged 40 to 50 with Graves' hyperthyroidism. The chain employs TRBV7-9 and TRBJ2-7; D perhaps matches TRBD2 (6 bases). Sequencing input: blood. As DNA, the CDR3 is TGTGCCAGCAGCTCCTCGACTAGGTTCTACGAGCAGTACTTC. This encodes CASSSSTRFYEQYF.